This T cell receptor beta chain was obtained from a study of OX40 agonist ivuxolimab in advanced cancers. Study in general: Patients were treated with ivuxolimab, an agonistic anti-OX40 (CD134) antibody.

Germline V gene sequence: CDR1 MNHNS, CDR2 SASEGT. This CDR3 is 17 amino acids long. V shed 4 bases and J shed 4 bases, with 17 bases lying between them. As regards this clone: Antigen: not known.

Study-wide points: There was clonal expansion of CD4+ and CD8+ blood T cells by week 6 at 0.1 to 3.0 mg/kg. CD8+ T cells were the subset that, on average, had more expanded clones than CD4+.

Collection of blood occurred at baseline, at cycle 4 day 1, and at cycle 7 day 1. TCRdb keeps only in-frame clones here, not all; method: immunoSEQ multiplex PCR. The repertoire has roughly 25,000 clones, around 90% of them found once; the top ten carry approximately 9.7%. The sequenced sample was CD4+ or CD8+ T cells sorted from blood, obtained in a trial of the OX40 agonist ivuxolimab. The chain is built from TRBV6-1 and TRBJ2-6, with D tentatively TRBD1 (5 bases). The TCR originated in an adult with an advanced solid tumor such as melanoma, head and neck, liver or kidney cancer. The CDR3 protein is CASSAWSGQPGANVLTF. CDR3 DNA sequence: TGTGCCAGCAGTGCCTGGAGTGGACAACCCGGGGCCAACGTCCTGACTTTC.